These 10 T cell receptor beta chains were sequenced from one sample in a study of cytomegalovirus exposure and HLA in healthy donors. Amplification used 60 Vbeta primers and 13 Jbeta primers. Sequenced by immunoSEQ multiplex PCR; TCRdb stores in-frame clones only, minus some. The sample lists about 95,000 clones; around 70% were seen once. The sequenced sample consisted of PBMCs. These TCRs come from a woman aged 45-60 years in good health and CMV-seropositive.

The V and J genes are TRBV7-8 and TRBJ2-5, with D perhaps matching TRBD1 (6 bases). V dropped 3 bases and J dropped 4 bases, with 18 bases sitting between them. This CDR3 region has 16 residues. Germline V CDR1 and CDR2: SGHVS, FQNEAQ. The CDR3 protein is CASSLGAGLVRETQYF. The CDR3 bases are TGTGCCAGCAGCTTGGGGGCAGGGTTGGTAAGAGAGACCCAGTACTTC.

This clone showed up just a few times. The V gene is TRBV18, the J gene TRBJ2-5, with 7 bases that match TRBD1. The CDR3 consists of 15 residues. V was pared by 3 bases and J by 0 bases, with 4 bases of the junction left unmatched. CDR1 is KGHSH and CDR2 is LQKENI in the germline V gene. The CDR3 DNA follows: TGTGCCAGCTCACCGATGACAGGGTACCAAGAGACCCAGTACTTC. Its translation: CASSPMTGYQETQYF.

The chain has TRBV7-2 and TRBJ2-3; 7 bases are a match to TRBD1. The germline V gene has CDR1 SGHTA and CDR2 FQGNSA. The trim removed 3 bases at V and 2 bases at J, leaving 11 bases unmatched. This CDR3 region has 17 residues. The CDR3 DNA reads TGTGCCAGCAGCTTCCCGCGCGGACAGGAAGTCACAGATACGCAGTATTTT. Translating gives CASSFPRGQEVTDTQYF.

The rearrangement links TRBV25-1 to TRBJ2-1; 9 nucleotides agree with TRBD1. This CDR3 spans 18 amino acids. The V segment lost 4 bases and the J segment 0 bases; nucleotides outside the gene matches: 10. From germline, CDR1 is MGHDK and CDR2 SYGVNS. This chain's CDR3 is CASSVDRGPISSYNEQFF. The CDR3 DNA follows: TGTGCCAGCAGTGTGGACAGGGGTCCCATTAGCTCCTACAATGAGCAGTTCTTC.

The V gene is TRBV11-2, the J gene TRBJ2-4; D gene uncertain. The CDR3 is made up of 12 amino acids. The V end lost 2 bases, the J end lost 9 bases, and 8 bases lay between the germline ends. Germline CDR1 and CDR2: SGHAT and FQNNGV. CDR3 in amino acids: CASSLNRGIQYF. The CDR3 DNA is TGTGCCAGCAGCTTAAATCGAGGCATTCAGTACTTC.

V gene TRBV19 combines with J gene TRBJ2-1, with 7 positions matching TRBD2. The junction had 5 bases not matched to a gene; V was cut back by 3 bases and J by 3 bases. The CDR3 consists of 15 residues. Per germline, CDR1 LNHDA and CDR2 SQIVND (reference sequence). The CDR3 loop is CASSMYSGIYNEQFF. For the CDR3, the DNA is TGTGCCAGTAGTATGTACAGCGGGATCTACAATGAGCAGTTCTTC.

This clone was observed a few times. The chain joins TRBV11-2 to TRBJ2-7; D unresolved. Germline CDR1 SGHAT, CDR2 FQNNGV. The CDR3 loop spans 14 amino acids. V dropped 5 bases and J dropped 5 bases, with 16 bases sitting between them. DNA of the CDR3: TGTGCCAGCAGCAGGAATAGAGTGAGCGACGAGCAGTACTTC. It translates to CASSRNRVSDEQYF.

The CDR3 is CASSKTGPSSSQHF. The CDR3 bases are TGTGCCAGTAGTAAGACAGGGCCCAGCTCATCCCAGCATTTT. The J gene is TRBJ1-5, the V gene TRBV19, with TRBD1 identical over 7 bases. Looked up from germline, CDR1 is LNHDA and CDR2 is SQIVND (reference sequence). The CDR3 spans 14 residues. V gave up 4 bases and J gave up 11 bases; unmatched junction bases: 11. Together with reference TRBV19 and TRBJ1-5, the CDR3 gives the full variable domain: DGGITQSPKYLFRKEGQNVTLSCEQNLNHDAMYWYRQDPGQGLRLIYYSQIVNDFQKGDIAEGYSVSREKKESFPLTVTSAQKNPTAFYLCASSKTGPSSSQHFGDGTRLSIL.

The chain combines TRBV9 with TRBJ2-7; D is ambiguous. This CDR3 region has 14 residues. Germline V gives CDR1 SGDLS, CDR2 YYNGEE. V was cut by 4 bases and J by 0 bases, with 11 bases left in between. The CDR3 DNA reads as TGTGCCAGCAGCCCCTATAAGAGCTCCTACGAGCAGTACTTC. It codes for CASSPYKSSYEQYF.

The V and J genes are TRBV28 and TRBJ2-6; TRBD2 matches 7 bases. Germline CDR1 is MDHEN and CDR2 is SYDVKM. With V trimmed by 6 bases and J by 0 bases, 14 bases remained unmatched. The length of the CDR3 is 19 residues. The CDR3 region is CASRALQGAGISGANVLTF. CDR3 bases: TGTGCCAGCAGGGCCCTCCAGGGAGCGGGGATCTCTGGGGCCAACGTCCTGACTTTC. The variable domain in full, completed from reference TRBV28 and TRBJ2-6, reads DVKVTQSSRYLVKRTGEKVFLECVQDMDHENMFWYRQDPGLGLRLIYFSYDVKMKEKGDIPEGYSVSREKKERFSLILESASTNQTSMYLCASRALQGAGISGANVLTFGAGSRLTVL.